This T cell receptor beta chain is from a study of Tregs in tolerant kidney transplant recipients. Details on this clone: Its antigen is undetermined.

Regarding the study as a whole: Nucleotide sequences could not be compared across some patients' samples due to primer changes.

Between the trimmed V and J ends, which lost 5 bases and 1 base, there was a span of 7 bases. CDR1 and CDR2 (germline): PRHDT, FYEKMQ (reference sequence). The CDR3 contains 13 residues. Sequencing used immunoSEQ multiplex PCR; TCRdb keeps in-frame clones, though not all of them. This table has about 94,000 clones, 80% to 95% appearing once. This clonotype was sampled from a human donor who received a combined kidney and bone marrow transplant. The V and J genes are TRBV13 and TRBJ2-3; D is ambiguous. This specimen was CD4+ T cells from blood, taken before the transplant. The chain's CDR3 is CASSLKRTDTQYF. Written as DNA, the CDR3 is TGTGCCAGCAGCCTAAAGCGCACAGATACGCAGTATTTT.